This T cell receptor beta chain was recovered during a study of shared clonotypes between healthy human individuals (dated by TCRdb to 2018 to 2021). Regarding the research as a whole: The cohort included three men and a couple of women between 18 and 49 years of age. For each donor, CD4 naive and CD4 memory were each run on three plates, CD8 naive on two plates, and CD8 memory on one plate. To estimate repertoire size and how much clonotypes are shared between individuals, the study performed deep sequencing of blood TCR repertoires from about 5 healthy adults. Libraries were prepared and TCR repertoires were sequenced by different laboratories using diverse techniques, in order to increase sequencing depth and limit assay-specific biases. Between about 0.85 and 8.9 billion PBMCs per donor were obtained by leukapheresis.

Results the study describes overall, beyond this receptor: Even with the large sequencing depth, rarefaction of the sorted-subset datasets indicated that sequencing was incomplete. Sampling was limited to blood, and TCR repertoires in tissue likely differ from TCR repertoires in blood. The small number of donors limited the genetic and exposure-history diversity represented. Pairwise subsampling led to the expectation that sequencing depth would affect the degree of clonotype sharing among donors. Estimated clonotype richness was generally larger for naive than for memory subsets. Around 5.4% of naive CD4, around 3.5% of naive CD8, approximately 2% of memory CD4, and approximately 0.4% of memory CD8 clonotypes were shared across several donors. Higher generation probabilities were observed for clonotypes shared by all four sorted-subset donors than for non-shared clonotypes.

Using the deep immunoSEQ assay, TCR CDR3 regions were amplified from genomic DNA by multiplex PCR. Extracted genomic DNA from each cell subset was spread evenly across all wells of several immunoSEQ 96-well plates, with each plate serving as a replicate. Each replicate PCR for sorted subsets received 200 ng genomic DNA, equal to about 30,000 T cell genomes. The purified libraries were quantified using a Qubit 3.0 fluorometer, sized with a Bioanalyzer 2100, and then quantified again using the KAPA Library Quantification kit. Each immunoSEQ 96-well plate was sequenced on its own single-read 150-cycle Illumina NextSeq 550 flow cell. The original pipeline was this. Because the immunoSEQ output held only junctional sequences and lacked quality scores, the filtering could not match the filtering applied to full-length reads. To assign V/J genes and CDR3, sequences were annotated against IMGT germline references using PyIR, a Python wrapper for IgBLAST v1.9. Reads with weak V/J assignments (E-value above 1e-6), missing CDR3, stop codons, out-of-frame junctions, or ambiguous translated residues were removed. V3J clonotypes were defined by identical inferred V gene, J gene, and CDR3 amino acid sequence. To compute the percentage overlap between repertoires, the number of shared unique clonotypes was divided by the size of the smaller repertoire. Richness of each repertoire was evaluated using RTK rarefaction, the Chao1 estimator, and Recon v2.1 estimates of unobserved clonotypes. Generation probabilities were computed with OLGA for all TCRbeta clonotypes obtained by the gDNA method from a few donors. Held by TCRdb, this immuneACCESS table contains in-frame sequences only and omits some clones. Under half of the omission traces to an unresolved V gene where checked; the cause of the rest is unknown. V and J calls and clone size are copied from that table; D and trimming were computed from the DNA. In this sample the table shows about 2 million clones, around 96% of which occur a single time. The ten biggest clones cover roughly 1% of the sample.

For the CD8 naive samples, CD45RO-negative cells were positively selected for CCR7, yielding a CD45RA+CCR7+ population from which TemRA cells were excluded. Healthy HIV-negative adults with no recently reported acute infections or vaccinations were included as donors. Every donor was a Caucasian adult living in Nashville, Tennessee, USA. After blood collection by leukapheresis, PBMCs were isolated using Ficoll-Histopaque density gradient centrifugation and then cryopreserved in the vapor phase of liquid nitrogen. Analytical flow cytometry was used to check the purity and quantity of every magnetically sorted T cell population. Each sorted fraction had its genomic DNA isolated and then quantified by UV absorbance on a Nanodrop 2000c. Notes on this clone: It lacks a known antigen. Per-base qualities were not stored, and no clone one base away is much larger.

The sequence was obtained from a man in his late teens or twenties in good health. The source material was naive CD8+ T cells sorted from blood. According to the study, the label for this sample's cell subset or site signals: CD45RA+CCR7+.

The DNA reads TGTGCCAGCAGTTTTGGGGCCGGCCACAGGGCCTCGATCACGGACTACGAGCAGTACTTC. This translates into CASSFGAGHRASITDYEQYF. The sequence links TRBV28 to TRBJ2-7; TRBD1 is possibly the D segment (6 matching bases). CDR1 and CDR2 are drawn from the germline V gene: MDHEN, SYDVKM. The CDR3 spans 20 residues, from the cysteine through the phenylalanine. Only the CDR3 DNA is retained, 60 bases long and in frame from the first base. Trimming costs V 3 bases and J 3 bases, and their ends lie 30 bases apart.